This T cell receptor beta chain was documented in a study of cytomegalovirus exposure and HLA in healthy donors. In the study overall: Around 80 million unique TCRs from HLA-typed donors were held in an early data release.

Study-level findings and limits: Indistinguishable V segments such as TRBV6-2 and TRBV6-3 were excluded. Previous analysis showed most TCR beta V segments were productive about 87% or about 30% of the time.

Trimming cost V 6 bases and J 0 bases; bases outside gene matches: 10. In germline, CDR1 is MDHEN, CDR2 SYDVKM. The CDR3 is 17 amino acids. PCR involved 60 Vbeta and 13 Jbeta primers. Method: immunoSEQ multiplex PCR; TCRdb's copy keeps in-frame clones and lacks some. The top ten hold roughly 0.31% of the sample, which has 250,000 to 350,000 clones, about four fifths seen once. Concerning this clone: What it recognizes is unknown.

The chain links TRBV28 to TRBJ2-7; TRBD2 aligns across 11 bases. The sample comprised PBMCs. The sequence derives from a girl aged 2-15 years in good health and CMV-seronegative. DNA of the CDR3: TGTGCCAGCAGCGGGACTAGCGGTCCCCCAAGCTCCTACGAGCAGTACTTC. Translating it yields CASSGTSGPPSSYEQYF.